The 24 T cell receptor beta chains below were found in one sample sequenced in a study of blood T cells in healthy people across ages. Combining a sample-barcoded 5' primer with a J-beta primer mix, a second PCR ran for 7 to 11 cycles. TCRdb re-called the 5' RACE reads through MiXCR, storing one row per CDR3 protein. This sample carries some 1.7 million distinct CDR3 sequences, about 30% of them seen once, and the ten largest clones take less than 9.5%. Sequenced input: blood. These receptors all stem from a woman aged 25 to 39 in good health.

This clonotype came up a few times. This chain connects TRBV9 to TRBJ2-6; tentatively, D is TRBD1 (6 bases). The length of the CDR3 is 16 residues. Germline CDR1 reads SGDLS; CDR2 reads YYNGEE. The V and J ends lost 5 bases and 2 bases respectively, with 14 bases between them. CDR3 coding DNA: TGTGCCAGCAGATACACACAGGGAGCTGGGGCCAACGTCCTGACTTTC. This translates into CASRYTQGAGANVLTF.

This clonotype was recorded at least ten times. The chain recombines TRBV24-1 with TRBJ2-5, with 9 bases identical to TRBD2. Trimming removed 3 bases from V and 4 bases from J; junction bases left unmatched: 2. Germline V gives CDR1 KGHDR, CDR2 SFDVKD. The CDR3 consists of 14 residues. CDR3 sequence: CATSDPRGGETQYF. Written as DNA, the CDR3 is TGTGCCACCAGTGATCCGCGGGGGGGAGAGACCCAGTACTTC.

This clonotype appeared a few times. The chain links TRBV5-1 to TRBJ2-5; 10 bases match TRBD2. CDR3 length equals 17 residues. Trimming removed 0 bases from V and 1 base from J; junction bases left unmatched: 6. Per germline, CDR1 SGHRS and CDR2 YFSETQ. CDR3 in amino acids: CASSLASGGTFQETQYF. CDR3 in DNA: TGCGCCAGCAGCTTGGCTAGCGGGGGAACCTTCCAAGAGACCCAGTACTTC.

CDR3 bases: TGTGCCAGCTCACCACAGGGGCGCGTCACTGAAGCTTTCTTT. It codes for CASSPQGRVTEAFF. This chain links TRBV18 with TRBJ1-1, with D possibly being TRBD1 (5 bases). Germline V lookup: CDR1 KGHSH, CDR2 LQKENI. V dropped 1 base and J dropped 4 bases, with 10 bases sitting between them. The CDR3 has 14 amino acids.

A remark on this clonotype: A much larger clone is a single base away; this may be a read error. The chain links TRBV6-6 to TRBJ2-5; perhaps TRBD2 as D (6 bases). The germline CDR1 and CDR2 sequences are MNHNY and SVGAGI (reference sequence). CDR3 length: 15 residues. In nucleotides, the CDR3 is TGTGCCGGCAGCCACCCGGGAGTGGTTGGAGAGACCCAGTACTTC. Its translation: CAGSHPGVVGETQYF.

This clonotype was counted at least ten times. This chain joins TRBV11-2 and TRBJ2-4, with 7 bases that match TRBD2. The germline V gene has CDR1 SGHAT and CDR2 FQNNGV. The ends lost 4 bases at V and 9 bases at J; junction bases unmatched: 6. This CDR3 has 13 residues. The CDR3 protein is CASSWDGGSIQYF. The CDR3 DNA is TGTGCCAGCAGCTGGGACGGGGGGAGCATTCAGTACTTC.

The chain employs TRBV29-1 and TRBJ2-7, with D unclear. The V gene lost 1 base and the J gene lost 6 bases, with 13 bases spanning the gap. The CDR3 extends over 13 amino acids. The germline V gene encodes CDR1 SQVTM and CDR2 ANQGSEA. The CDR3 region is CSVEVEYGLEQYF. CDR3 nucleotide sequence: TGCAGCGTTGAAGTCGAGTATGGGCTCGAGCAGTACTTC.

This clonotype was observed many times. The rearrangement links TRBV7-2 to TRBJ2-5; D is unresolved. The germline V and J ends were trimmed by 3 bases and 5 bases, with 7 bases remaining between them. Germline-derived CDR1 and CDR2 are SGHTA and FQGNSA. The CDR3 length is 12 residues. The DNA of the CDR3 is TGTGCCAGCAGCTTCGAATACGAGACCCAGTACTTC. It encodes CASSFEYETQYF.

This clonotype came up many times. V gene TRBV6-5 combines with J gene TRBJ2-7; D might be TRBD1 (5 bases). The CDR3 contains 14 residues. V gave up 0 bases and J gave up 9 bases, with 15 bases separating them. Germline CDR1 reads MNHEY; CDR2 reads SVGAGI. The CDR3 sequence: CASSYSRSQAVQYF. The CDR3 DNA reads as TGTGCCAGCAGTTACTCGAGGTCACAGGCCGTGCAGTACTTC.

This clonotype was detected once. The chain links TRBV12-3 or TRBV12-4 to TRBJ2-7, with 8 bases identical to TRBD1. CDR3 length equals 12 residues. The trim removed 7 bases at V and 3 bases at J, leaving 2 bases unmatched. Here the CDR3 reads CASMGQVYEQYF. The CDR3 bases are TGTGCCAGCATGGGACAGGTCTACGAGCAGTACTTC.

Points on this clonotype: This may come from a read error, since a much larger clone is one base off. J is TRBJ2-1 and V is TRBV10-1, with D perhaps matching TRBD1 or TRBD2 (5 bases each). The germline V and J ends were trimmed by 4 bases and 1 base, with 14 bases remaining between them. The CDR3 extends over 16 amino acids. In germline, CDR1 is WNHNN, CDR2 SYGVQD (reference sequence). CDR3 DNA: TGCGCCAGCAGTGCTTGGGACGAATTATCCTACAATGAGCAGTTCTTC. Amino acids: CASSAWDELSYNEQFF.

The chain is built from TRBV18 and TRBJ2-3; D unclear. This CDR3 has 15 amino acids. The germline V and J ends were trimmed by 3 bases and 2 bases, with 12 bases remaining between them. CDR1 and CDR2 (germline): KGHSH, LQKENI. CDR3 protein: CASSPPILSTDTQYF. In DNA, the CDR3 is TGTGCCAGCTCACCGCCAATCCTGTCCACAGATACGCAGTATTTT. The entire variable domain, with the rest obtained from reference TRBV18 and TRBJ2-3, is as follows: NAGVMQNPRHLVRRRGQEARLRCSPMKGHSHVYWYRQLPEEGLKFMVYLQKENIIDESGMPKERFSAEFPKEGPSILRIQQVVRGDSAAYFCASSPPILSTDTQYFGPGTRLTVL.

This clonotype was seen only a few times. This CDR3 is CASSFGRGFSYEQYF. The CDR3 coding sequence is TGTGCCAGCAGTTTTGGCAGGGGGTTTTCCTACGAGCAGTACTTC. The chain carries TRBV12-3 or TRBV12-4 and TRBJ2-7; TRBD1 matches 7 bases. V was clipped by 3 bases and J by 1 base; unmatched bases: 6. This CDR3 region has 15 residues.

The chain joins TRBV12-3 or TRBV12-4 to TRBJ2-1, with 7 bases matching TRBD2. With 7 bases clipped from V and 8 bases from J, the junction kept 14 bases outside the gene matches. The CDR3 covers 15 residues. In DNA, the CDR3 is TGTGCCAGCATCGCCCGGGACTATAAAGGGCATGAGCAGTTCTTC. Encoded protein: CASIARDYKGHEQFF.

Concerning this clonotype: Compared with germline, one end of the junction differs, possibly owing to a read error. V gene TRBV29-1 combines with J gene TRBJ2-3, with D tentatively TRBD2 (5 bases). CDR3 length equals 12 residues. Germline V CDR1 and CDR2: SQVTM, ANQGSEA. The CDR3: CSLRRDSDTRYF. The CDR3 DNA is TGCAGCTTAAGACGGGATTCAGATACGCGGTATTTT.

This clonotype was picked up a small number of times. V is TRBV20-1 and J is TRBJ2-7, with TRBD1 matching over 8 bases. This CDR3 region has 14 residues. The trim removed 0 bases at V and 5 bases at J, leaving 6 bases unmatched. Per germline, CDR1 DFQATT and CDR2 SNEGSKA (reference sequence). The CDR3 loop is CSARDPDRVNEQYF. The CDR3 bases are TGCAGTGCTAGAGATCCGGACAGGGTCAACGAGCAGTACTTC.

This clonotype was observed at least ten times. The J gene is TRBJ1-2, the V gene TRBV5-1; perhaps TRBD1 as D (5 bases). This CDR3 is built from 12 residues. Per the germline V gene, CDR1 is SGHRS and CDR2 is YFSETQ. V was clipped by 4 bases and J by 9 bases, with 13 bases between them. The CDR3 region is CASSPDDSRYTF. CDR3 nucleotide sequence: TGCGCCAGCAGCCCAGACGACAGTCGCTACACCTTC.

In its sample, this clonotype was seen a few times. The rearrangement links TRBV12-3 or TRBV12-4 to TRBJ1-2, with D hard to call. Trimming took off 2 bases at V and 6 bases at J, with 16 bases between the two ends. The CDR3 has 15 amino acids. DNA of the CDR3: TGTGCCAGCAGTTTAAGGCACGGAGGGAGGGATGGCTACACCTTC. As protein: CASSLRHGGRDGYTF.

Remarks on this clonotype: The junction differs from germline at one of its ends, possibly a read error. The chain joins TRBV4-3 to TRBJ2-3; D is possibly TRBD1 (5 bases). This CDR3 comprises 15 residues. The germline V gene encodes CDR1 LGHNA and CDR2 YSLEER. CDR3 nucleotides: TGCGCCAGCAGCCAAGCGGTAGGCCGCACAGGTACGCAGTATTTT. This translates into CASSQAVGRTGTQYF.

This chain joins TRBV20-1 and TRBJ2-1, with a weak D call TRBD1 (6 bases). The CDR3 has 14 amino acids. V was pared by 1 base and J by 6 bases, with 13 bases between. Germline V CDR1 and CDR2: DFQATT, SNEGSKA (reference sequence). CDR3 in amino acids: CSARAQTGRNEQFF. DNA of the CDR3: TGCAGTGCTAGAGCACAGACAGGCCGCAATGAGCAGTTCTTC.

CDR3 bases: TGTGCCAGCAGCCCCTCACCAGGGGCCTATGGCTACACCTTC. This translates into CASSPSPGAYGYTF. This sequence joins TRBV3-1 and TRBJ1-2; D might be TRBD1 (6 bases). CDR3 length: 14 amino acids. From germline, CDR1 is LGHDT and CDR2 YNNKEL (reference sequence). The V end lost 4 bases, the J end lost 4 bases, and 13 bases lay between the germline ends. The whole variable domain, remainder taken from reference TRBV3-1 and TRBJ1-2, is DTAVSQTPKYLVTQMGNDKSIKCEQNLGHDTMYWYKQDSKKFLKIMFSYNNKELIINETVPNRFSPKSPDKAHLNLHINSLELGDSAVYFCASSPSPGAYGYTFGSGTRLTVV.

CDR3 in DNA: TGTGCCAGCAGCTTAGTTATAGAGGAGACCCAGTACTTC. Protein product: CASSLVIEETQYF. The V gene is TRBV7-9, the J gene TRBJ2-5, with unresolved D. The V gene's germline CDR1 is SEHNR and CDR2 FQNEAQ (reference sequence). The CDR3 length is 13 residues. Between the trimmed V and J ends, which lost 1 base and 5 bases, there was a span of 8 bases.

This clonotype has more than one count but fewer than ten. J is TRBJ2-2 and V is TRBV7-9; TRBD1 matches at 7 bases. The CDR3 contains 15 residues. Trimming cost V 5 bases and J 4 bases; bases outside gene matches: 7. Germline CDR1 is SEHNR and CDR2 is FQNEAQ (reference sequence). The CDR3 is CASSTGTDVTGELFF. In nucleotides, the CDR3 is TGTGCCAGCAGCACCGGGACAGATGTCACCGGGGAGCTGTTTTTT.

This clonotype has a count of ten or more. This rearrangement joins TRBV5-1 to TRBJ2-7; 12 nucleotides agree with TRBD1. With V trimmed by 4 bases and J by 2 bases, 13 bases remained unmatched. The CDR3 extends over 18 amino acids. Germline V lookup: CDR1 SGHRS, CDR2 YFSETQ. This CDR3 is CASSGGQGAGSLTYEQYF. In DNA form, the CDR3 reads TGCGCCAGCAGCGGGGGACAGGGGGCCGGATCTTTAACCTACGAGCAGTACTTC.